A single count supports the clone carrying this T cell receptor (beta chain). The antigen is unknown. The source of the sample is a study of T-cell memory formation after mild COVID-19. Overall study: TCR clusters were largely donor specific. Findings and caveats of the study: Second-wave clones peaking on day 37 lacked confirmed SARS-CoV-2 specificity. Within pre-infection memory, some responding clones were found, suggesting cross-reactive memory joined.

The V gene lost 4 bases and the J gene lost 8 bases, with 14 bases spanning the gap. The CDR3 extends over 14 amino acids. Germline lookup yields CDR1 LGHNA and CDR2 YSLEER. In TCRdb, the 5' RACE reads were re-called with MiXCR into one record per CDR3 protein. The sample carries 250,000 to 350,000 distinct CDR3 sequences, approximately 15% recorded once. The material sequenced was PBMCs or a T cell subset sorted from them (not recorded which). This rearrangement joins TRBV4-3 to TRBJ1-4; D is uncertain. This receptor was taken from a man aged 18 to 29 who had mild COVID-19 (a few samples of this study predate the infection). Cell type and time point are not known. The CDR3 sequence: CASSPSVGGEKLFF. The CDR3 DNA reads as TGCGCCAGCAGCCCAAGTGTTGGAGGGGAAAAACTGTTTTTT.